This TCR beta chain was profiled in a study of CD8 T cells in Susac syndrome. Points from the study as a whole: Acknowledgment was made by the study that its TCR sequencing and HLA analysis involved a relatively small number of individuals.

An amount of RNA that ranged from 0.5 to 1 ug was reverse transcribed with random hexamers. By means of immunoSEQ multiplex PCR, TCR beta CDR3 spanning 54 Vbeta and 13 Jbeta underwent amplification. TCRdb redid the calling of the immunoSEQ multiplex PCR reads with MiXCR, one entry per CDR3 protein. Of hundreds of thousands of distinct CDR3 sequences in the sample, around 83% are singletons; the top ten hold 0.095% to 0.14%. The CD8+ and CD4+ T cells were negatively isolated, with the TEMRA cells enriched by FACS. As regards this clonotype: Its specificity is unknown.

The V and J ends lost 4 bases and 0 bases respectively, with 7 bases between them. From germline, CDR1 is SNHLY and CDR2 FYNNEI. This CDR3 has 13 amino acids. This receptor was obtained from a human donor with multiple sclerosis. Sample: CD8+ T cells from PBMCs. The chain recombines TRBV2 with TRBJ2-7; D gene unclear. The CDR3 DNA reads TGTGCCAGCAGTGGGGAACTCTCCTACGAGCAGTACTTC. It codes for CASSGELSYEQYF.